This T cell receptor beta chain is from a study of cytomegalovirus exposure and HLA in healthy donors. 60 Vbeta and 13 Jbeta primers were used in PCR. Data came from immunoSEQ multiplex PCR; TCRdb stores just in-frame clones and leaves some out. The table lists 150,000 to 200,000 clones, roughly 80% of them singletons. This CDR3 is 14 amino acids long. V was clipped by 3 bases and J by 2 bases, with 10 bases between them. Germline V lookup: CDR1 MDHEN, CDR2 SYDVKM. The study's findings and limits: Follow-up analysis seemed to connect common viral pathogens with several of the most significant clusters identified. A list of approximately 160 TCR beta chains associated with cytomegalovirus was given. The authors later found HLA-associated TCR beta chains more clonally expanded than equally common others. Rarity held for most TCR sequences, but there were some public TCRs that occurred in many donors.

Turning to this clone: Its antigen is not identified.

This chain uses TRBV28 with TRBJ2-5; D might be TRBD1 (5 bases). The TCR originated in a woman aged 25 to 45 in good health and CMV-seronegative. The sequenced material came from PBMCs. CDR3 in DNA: TGTGCCAGCAGTTTTAGGACACCGCAAGAGACCCAGTACTTC. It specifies CASSFRTPQETQYF.